The sequence of this TCR beta chain was determined in a study of identical twins. Overall study findings and caveats: Twin-shared out-of-frame alpha sequences were enriched for low generation probability.

Every donor was a healthy Caucasian. A universal primer site was incorporated via template switching, and the cDNA contained unique molecular identifiers. TCRdb re-analysed the 5' RACE reads in MiXCR, keeping a single row per CDR3 protein. This table has about 530,000 distinct CDR3 sequences, 20% to 25% appearing once. This clonotype was counted only a few times. Its antigen is unidentified. The CDR3 runs 14 residues. CDR1 and CDR2 (germline): MDHEN, SYDVKM. J gave up 7 bases and V 6 bases, and 8 bases lay outside the gene matches. These data also formed part of another study, on yellow fever vaccine responses in identical twins. Per that study: Reportedly, twins' vaccine T cell responses looked partly convergent and partly personalized.

V and J are TRBV28 and TRBJ1-2, with TRBD1 matching 10 bases. The sequence came from a woman younger than 35 in good health. The sample comprised CD4+ T cells sorted from blood. The CDR3 protein is CASSTTGTGVGYTF. The CDR3 DNA sequence: TGTGCCAGCAGCACTACTGGGACAGGGGTTGGCTACACCTTC.